This T cell receptor (beta chain) derives from a study of control samples from healthy donors and cancer patients. Germline V lookup: CDR1 SEHNR, CDR2 FQNEAQ (reference sequence). V lost 1 base and J lost 0, with 6 bases in between. The CDR3 is 14 residues long. About this clone: Other DNA sequences in this sample translate to the same CDR3.

Repertoires were generated with immunoSEQ multiplex PCR, while TCRdb's copy carries only in-frame clones and drops some. This table holds under 65,000 clones, around 85% found once. The source of this sequence is a woman aged 45-60 years with lung cancer. The chain joins TRBV7-9 to TRBJ1-1; possibly TRBD1 for D (6 bases). Input material: PBMCs. The CDR3 coding sequence is TGTGCCAGCAGCTTAGGGACAGTGAACACTGAAGCTTTCTTT. Amino acids: CASSLGTVNTEAFF.